Following are 9 T cell receptor beta chains from one sample sequenced in a study of control samples from healthy donors and cancer patients. Repertoires were generated with immunoSEQ multiplex PCR, while TCRdb's copy carries only in-frame clones and drops some. Here the sample spans 100,000 or so clones, 80% to 90% being singletons. What was sequenced was blood. The origin of the receptors is a woman aged 50 to 60 in good health.

This clone was seen just once. The V call is TRBV5-6, the J call TRBJ1-1; D ambiguous. The ends were cut back, 2 bases at V and 1 base at J, with 12 bases in the middle. Germline V CDR1 and CDR2: SGHDT, YYEEEE. CDR3 length: 15 residues. CDR3 in amino acids: CASSFISGGNTEAFF. CDR3 nucleotides: TGTGCCAGCAGCTTCATCAGCGGAGGGAACACTGAAGCTTTCTTT.

J is TRBJ2-3 and V is TRBV5-5; tentatively, D is TRBD1 (5 bases). Germline V gene data show CDR1 as SGHKS and CDR2 as YYEKEE (reference sequence). V was pared by 6 bases and J by 2 bases, with 13 bases between. The CDR3 covers 14 residues. CDR3 sequence (DNA): TGTGCCAGCAAATGGGGCAGATACACAGATACGCAGTATTTT. This codes for CASKWGRYTDTQYF.

This clone was observed once. The rearrangement links TRBV11-2 to TRBJ2-1; TRBD2 matches 10 bases. The CDR3 consists of 16 residues. The V gene's germline CDR1 is SGHAT and CDR2 FQNNGV. V was pared by 0 bases and J by 12 bases, with 11 bases of the junction left unmatched. The CDR3 sequence is CASSLDSSGGLKGQFF. The CDR3 region has the DNA TGTGCCAGCAGCTTAGATTCTAGCGGGGGCCTGAAGGGGCAGTTCTTC. The entire variable domain, with the rest obtained from reference TRBV11-2 and TRBJ2-1, is as follows: EAGVAQSPRYKIIEKRQSVAFWCNPISGHATLYWYQQILGQGPKLLIQFQNNGVVDDSQLPKDRFSAERLKGVDSTLKIQPAKLEDSAVYLCASSLDSSGGLKGQFFGPGTRLTVL.

The V call is TRBV3-1 (or the pseudogene TRBV3-2), the J call TRBJ2-6; 8 bases fit TRBD1. Trimming at V came to 4 bases and at J to 1 base, leaving 6 bases not matched to a gene. The CDR3 runs to 17 residues. The germline gives CDR1 LGHDT, CDR2 YNNKEL (reference sequence). The CDR3 here is CASSPRDRSSGANVLTF. In DNA, the CDR3 is TGTGCCAGCAGCCCCAGGGACAGGTCATCTGGGGCCAACGTCCTGACTTTC.

The chain links TRBV9 to TRBJ2-1; D might be TRBD1 or TRBD2, each matching 7 bases. The V and J ends lost 3 bases and 8 bases respectively, with 18 bases between them. In germline, CDR1 is SGDLS, CDR2 YYNGEE. This CDR3 comprises 15 residues. The CDR3 nucleotides are TGTGCCAGCAGCGCGGGGGGAACAGGGGTAGATGAGCAGTTCTTC. The encoded protein is CASSAGGTGVDEQFF.

This chain joins TRBV6-1 and TRBJ2-7, with 7 bases that match TRBD1. This CDR3 comprises 13 residues. From germline, CDR1 is MNHNS and CDR2 SASEGT. V was clipped by 6 bases and J by 5 bases; unmatched bases: 7. This CDR3 is CASSLQRGHEQYF. In DNA, the CDR3 is TGTGCCAGCAGCCTCCAAAGGGGGCACGAGCAGTACTTC.

The chain carries TRBV5-1 and TRBJ2-3; possible D gene TRBD2, 6 bases. CDR3 size: 15 residues. Germline CDR1 is SGHRS and CDR2 is YFSETQ. V dropped 3 bases and J dropped 2 bases, with 13 bases sitting between them. For the CDR3, the DNA is TGCGCCAGCAGCTCCTTAGCGGAATTCACAGATACGCAGTATTTT. Amino acid sequence: CASSSLAEFTDTQYF. Full variable domain (remainder filled in from reference TRBV5-1 and TRBJ2-3): KAGVTQTPRYLIKTRGQQVTLSCSPISGHRSVSWYQQTPGQGLQFLFEYFSETQRNKGNFPGRFSGRQFSNSRSEMNVSTLELGDSALYLCASSSLAEFTDTQYFGPGTRLTVL.

The chain uses TRBV7-2 and TRBJ2-7; either TRBD1 or TRBD2 may fit D (6 bases each). CDR3 size: 16 residues. Trimming took off 5 bases at V and 7 bases at J, with 24 bases between the two ends. Germline V CDR1 and CDR2: SGHTA, FQGNSA. The CDR3 is CASSPRGQPLSHEQYF. CDR3 coding DNA: TGTGCCAGCAGCCCCCGGGGGCAGCCGTTGAGTCATGAGCAGTACTTC. Complete variable domain (other parts from reference TRBV7-2 and TRBJ2-7): GAGVSQSPSNKVTEKGKDVELRCDPISGHTALYWYRQSLGQGLEFLIYFQGNSAPDKSGLPSDRFSAERTGGSVSTLTIQRTQQEDSAVYLCASSPRGQPLSHEQYFGPGTRLTVT.

The rearrangement joins TRBV2 to TRBJ1-1; unclear D gene. The germline V and J ends were trimmed by 4 bases and 0 bases, with 6 bases remaining between them. CDR1 SNHLY and CDR2 FYNNEI come from the germline V gene. The CDR3 runs to 13 residues. The CDR3 sequence: CASSGHMNTEAFF. In DNA form, the CDR3 reads TGTGCCAGCAGTGGGCACATGAACACTGAAGCTTTCTTT.